These 22 T cell receptor beta chains share one sample of origin, sequenced in a study of T cell responses to AZD1222 COVID-19 vaccine. TCRdb keeps only in-frame clones here, not all; method: immunoSEQ multiplex PCR. The sample records 150,000 to 160,000 clones, 80% to 90% being singletons. Sequencing used peripheral blood, obtained 28 days after the second AZD1222 dose. The receptors shown here come from an adult who received the AZD1222 COVID-19 vaccine.

This sequence joins TRBV6-6 and TRBJ2-7, with D perhaps given as TRBD1 or TRBD2 (6 bases each). The germline CDR1 and CDR2 sequences are MNHNY and SVGAGI (reference sequence). There are 16 residues in the CDR3. Trimming cost V 1 base and J 3 bases, with 16 bases left between them. The CDR3 DNA sequence: TGTGCCAGCAGTTACTTAGCCACGGGGGCCCACTACGAGCAGTACTTC. Amino acid sequence: CASSYLATGAHYEQYF.

The chain combines TRBV12-5 with TRBJ1-5; 10 nucleotides agree with TRBD1. Germline assignment: CDR1 LGHNT and CDR2 FRNRAP. The CDR3 is 18 residues long. The ends lost 1 base at V and 0 bases at J; junction bases unmatched: 6. CDR3 residues: CASGLGVRDRGSNQPQHF. CDR3 coding DNA: TGTGCTAGTGGTTTGGGGGTTCGGGACAGGGGTAGCAATCAGCCCCAGCATTTT.

The chain has TRBV15 and TRBJ2-6; TRBD1 aligns across 7 bases. Germline CDR1 LNHNV, CDR2 YYDKDF (reference sequence). The CDR3 extends over 15 amino acids. The V gene end was trimmed by 2 bases and the J gene end by 2 bases; junction bases not matched to a gene: 0. DNA for the CDR3: TGTGCCACCAGCAGAACAGGGGCTGGGGCCAACGTCCTGACTTTC. It translates to CATSRTGAGANVLTF. The complete variable domain, with remaining parts taken from reference TRBV15 and TRBJ2-6, reads DAMVIQNPRYQVTQFGKPVTLSCSQTLNHNVMYWYQQKSSQAPKLLFHYYDKDFNNEADTPDNFQSRRPNTSFCFLDIRSPGLGDTAMYLCATSRTGAGANVLTFGAGSRLTVL.

This chain connects TRBV5-4 to TRBJ2-5, with 7 bases matching TRBD1. V gave up 5 bases and J gave up 0 bases; unmatched junction bases: 10. The CDR3 is made up of 16 amino acids. CDR1 is SGHNT and CDR2 is YYREEE in the germline V gene (reference sequence). In nucleotides, the CDR3 is TGTGCCAGCAGTCCTCGAGCTAGGGGGCACCAAGAGACCCAGTACTTC. Translation gives CASSPRARGHQETQYF.

The J gene is TRBJ1-2, the V gene TRBV6-5, with D possibly matching TRBD1 (5 bases). Trimming cost V 5 bases and J 7 bases, with 17 bases left between them. Germline CDR1 is MNHEY and CDR2 is SVGAGI. The CDR3 consists of 14 residues. CDR3 sequence reads: CASSPSPQVSGYTF. CDR3 bases: TGTGCCAGCAGTCCCTCACCACAGGTTTCTGGCTACACCTTC.

V is TRBV10-3 and J is TRBJ2-5, with TRBD1 as a possible D gene (5 bases). CDR1 ENHRY and CDR2 SYGVKD come from the germline V gene. There are 13 residues in the CDR3. Trimming cost V 3 bases and J 1 base, with 6 bases left between them. The CDR3 DNA reads as TGTGCCATCAGTGAACAGGTCCAAGAGACCCAGTACTTC. Its translation: CAISEQVQETQYF.

CDR3 in DNA: TGTGCCAGCCAGTCAGGCGGCAATCAGCCCCAGCATTTT. As protein: CASQSGGNQPQHF. The J gene is TRBJ1-5, the V gene TRBV19; D gene ambiguous. This CDR3 is 13 amino acids long. Germline V gene lookup returns CDR1 LNHDA and CDR2 SQIVND (reference sequence). The ends were cut back, 9 bases at V and 2 bases at J, with 11 bases in the middle.

The chain carries TRBV2 and TRBJ1-5; D is unclear. Germline CDR1 is SNHLY and CDR2 is FYNNEI. Trimming removed 3 bases from V and 6 bases from J, with 9 bases in between. This CDR3 has 13 residues. CDR3 sequence (DNA): TGTGCCAGCAGTGATCAAGAGCCTCAGCCCCAGCATTTT. Protein product: CASSDQEPQPQHF.

The table lists this clone with a few counts. The V and J genes are TRBV7-2 and TRBJ1-4, with no clear D. CDR3 length: 17 residues. Germline loops: CDR1 SGHTA, CDR2 FQGNSA. V gave up 2 bases and J gave up 6 bases, with 19 bases separating them. Here the CDR3 reads CASSLWWTSLSYEKLFF. The CDR3 coding sequence is TGTGCCAGCAGCTTATGGTGGACTTCTTTGTCTTATGAAAAACTGTTTTTT.

This chain connects TRBV6-2 or TRBV6-3 to TRBJ2-7; maybe TRBD1 (7 bases). The CDR3 contains 14 residues. Trimming removed 2 bases at V and 2 bases at J, with 10 bases between. The germline gives CDR1 MNHEY, CDR2 SVGEGT. Written as DNA, the CDR3 is TGTGCCAGCAGTTACGCGGGGACAGCCTACGAGCAGTACTTC. This encodes CASSYAGTAYEQYF.

The chain couples TRBV7-3 to TRBJ2-2, with a possible D match to TRBD1 (5 bases). CDR3 length equals 17 residues. Trimming took off 4 bases at V and 2 bases at J, with 17 bases between the two ends. Looked up from germline, CDR1 is SGHTA and CDR2 is FQGTGA. CDR3 nucleotides: TGTGCCAGCAGCTCCCAGGGTATGGGGCAAAACACCGGGGAGCTGTTTTTT. This gives the protein CASSSQGMGQNTGELFF.

V gene TRBV19 combines with J gene TRBJ2-2; no definite D call. Germline V CDR1 and CDR2: LNHDA, SQIVND (reference sequence). V was trimmed by 3 bases and J by 2 bases, leaving 10 bases between them. The CDR3 is made up of 15 amino acids. The CDR3 spells CASSIRLSNTGELFF. The CDR3 DNA reads as TGTGCCAGTAGTATTCGTCTTTCCAACACCGGGGAGCTGTTTTTT.

V gene TRBV4-3 combines with J gene TRBJ2-7; TRBD2 matches 8 bases. With V trimmed by 4 bases and J by 1 base, 9 bases remained unmatched. Germline CDR1 and CDR2: LGHNA and YSLEER. The CDR3 loop spans 16 amino acids. In DNA form, the CDR3 reads TGCGCCAGCAGCCTATCAAGCGGGAGCCAATCCTACGAGCAGTACTTC. This gives the protein CASSLSSGSQSYEQYF.

In its sample, this clone was seen once. The rearrangement uses TRBV30 and TRBJ2-7; D is perhaps TRBD1 (5 bases). The ends were cut back, 4 bases at V and 2 bases at J, with 12 bases in the middle. Germline CDR1 reads GTSNPN; CDR2 reads SVGIG (reference sequence). CDR3 length: 13 amino acids. CDR3 residues: CAWTQAGTYEQYF. The CDR3 nucleotides are TGTGCCTGGACGCAGGCAGGGACCTACGAGCAGTACTTC.

The chain couples TRBV28 to TRBJ2-2, with 8 nucleotides matching TRBD2. Germline assignment: CDR1 MDHEN and CDR2 SYDVKM. Trimming removed 5 bases from V and 4 bases from J; junction bases left unmatched: 12. This CDR3 contains 17 residues. The CDR3 region has the DNA TGTGCCAGCAGTCCTCCTGGGGGTAGCGGGATCACCGGGGAGCTGTTTTTT. Its protein is CASSPPGGSGITGELFF. Using reference TRBV28 and TRBJ2-2 for the parts outside the CDR3, the full variable domain is DVKVTQSSRYLVKRTGEKVFLECVQDMDHENMFWYRQDPGLGLRLIYFSYDVKMKEKGDIPEGYSVSREKKERFSLILESASTNQTSMYLCASSPPGGSGITGELFFGEGSRLTVL.

As DNA, the CDR3 is TGTGCCAGCAGCCCACAGGGGAGTGGGACCTACGAGCAGTACTTC. Translating gives CASSPQGSGTYEQYF. The chain recombines TRBV9 with TRBJ2-7; 7 bases agree with TRBD1. The V gene end was trimmed by 4 bases and the J gene end by 2 bases; junction bases not matched to a gene: 9. From germline, CDR1 is SGDLS and CDR2 YYNGEE. The CDR3 length is 15 residues. The full variable domain, with the rest looked up from reference TRBV9 and TRBJ2-7, is DSGVTQTPKHLITATGQRVTLRCSPRSGDLSVYWYQQSLDQGLQFLIQYYNGEERAKGNILERFSAQQFPDLHSELNLSSLELGDSALYFCASSPQGSGTYEQYFGPGTRLTVT.

CDR3 in amino acids: CASSARGGRYGYTF. The DNA for the CDR3 is TGTGCCAGCAGCGCCAGGGGGGGCCGCTATGGCTACACCTTC. The chain links TRBV7-9 to TRBJ1-2; 7 nucleotides line up with TRBD1. From germline, CDR1 is SEHNR and CDR2 FQNEAQ (reference sequence). CDR3 length equals 14 residues. V was pared by 5 bases and J by 4 bases, with 7 bases of the junction left unmatched.

The V and J genes are TRBV28 and TRBJ2-3; TRBD1 matches at 10 bases. The V gene end was trimmed by 7 bases and the J gene end by 2 bases; junction bases not matched to a gene: 9. The CDR3 runs to 16 residues. Germline V lookup: CDR1 MDHEN, CDR2 SYDVKM. The CDR3 here is CASTPRGQGYTDTQYF. As DNA, the CDR3 is TGTGCCAGCACCCCCCGGGGACAGGGGTACACAGATACGCAGTATTTT.

The rearrangement uses TRBV7-2 and TRBJ2-7; either TRBD1 or TRBD2 may fit D (5 bases each). Trimming pared 7 bases from V and 0 bases from J, leaving 7 bases between. The CDR3 covers 12 residues. In germline, CDR1 is SGHTA, CDR2 FQGNSA. CDR3 in amino acids: CASMGRSYEQYF. CDR3 bases: TGTGCCAGCATGGGACGCTCCTACGAGCAGTACTTC.

The rearrangement links TRBV7-9 to TRBJ2-1; TRBD2 agrees at 11 bases. CDR3 length equals 15 residues. The J segment lost 4 bases and the V segment lost 5 bases, leaving 4 bases of the junction unmatched. The V gene's germline CDR1 is SEHNR and CDR2 FQNEAQ (reference sequence). The CDR3 sequence: CASSPTSGSYNEQFF. For the CDR3, the DNA is TGTGCCAGCAGCCCAACTAGCGGGAGTTACAATGAGCAGTTCTTC.

The chain couples TRBV28 to TRBJ2-7; TRBD1 aligns across 8 bases. Germline V gene lookup returns CDR1 MDHEN and CDR2 SYDVKM. V was pared by 6 bases and J by 3 bases, with 4 bases of the junction left unmatched. This CDR3 has 13 residues. The CDR3 region is CASSHGQGYEQYF. The CDR3 DNA reads TGTGCCAGCAGCCACGGACAGGGCTACGAGCAGTACTTC.

This clone showed up just a few times. The V and J genes are TRBV7-9 and TRBJ1-2; D gene unclear. This CDR3 contains 12 residues. The V and J ends lost 4 bases and 8 bases respectively, with 11 bases between them. Per the germline V gene, CDR1 is SEHNR and CDR2 is FQNEAQ (reference sequence). The CDR3 DNA follows: TGTGCCAGCAGCTCAACTTGGTTCGGCTACACCTTC. It encodes CASSSTWFGYTF. Filled out from reference TRBV7-9 and TRBJ1-2, the complete variable domain reads DTGVSQNPRHKITKRGQNVTFRCDPISEHNRLYWYRQTLGQGPEFLTYFQNEAQLEKSRLLSDRFSAERPKGSFSTLEIQRTEQGDSAMYLCASSSTWFGYTFGSGTRLTVV.